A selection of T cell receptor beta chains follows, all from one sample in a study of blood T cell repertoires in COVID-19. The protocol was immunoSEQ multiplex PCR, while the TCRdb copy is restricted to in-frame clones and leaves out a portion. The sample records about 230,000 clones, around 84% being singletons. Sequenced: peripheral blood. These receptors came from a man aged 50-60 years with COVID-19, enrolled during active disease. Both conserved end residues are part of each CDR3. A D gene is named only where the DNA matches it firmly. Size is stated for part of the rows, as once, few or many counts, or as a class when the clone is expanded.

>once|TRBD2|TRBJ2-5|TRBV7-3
CASSPPRLAGEETQYF
TGTGCCAGCAGCCCACCCCGACTAGCGGGGGAAGAGACCCAGTACTTC
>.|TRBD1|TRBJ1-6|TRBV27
CASRPYRGQDSPLHF
TGTGCCAGCAGGCCGTACAGGGGGCAAGATTCACCCCTCCACTTT
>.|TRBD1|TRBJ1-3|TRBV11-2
CASSFMGQKVAGGNTIYF
TGTGCCAGCAGCTTTATGGGACAGAAAGTCGCTGGTGGAAACACCATATATTTT
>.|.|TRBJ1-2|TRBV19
CASSFPGSSYGYTF
TGTGCCAGTAGCTTTCCGGGGTCCTCCTATGGCTACACCTTC
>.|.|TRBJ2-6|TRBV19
CATEGVSGANVLTF
TGTGCCACCGAGGGGGTCTCTGGGGCCAACGTCCTGACTTTC
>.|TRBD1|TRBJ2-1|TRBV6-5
CASNKGGTGPNEQFF
TGTGCCAGCAACAAAGGGGGGACAGGCCCCAATGAGCAGTTCTTC
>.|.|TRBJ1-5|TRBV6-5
CASSWTEDSNQPQHF
TGTGCCAGCAGTTGGACAGAAGATAGCAATCAGCCCCAGCATTTT
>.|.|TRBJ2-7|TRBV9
CASSETSPPYEQYF
TGTGCCAGCAGCGAGACATCGCCCCCCTACGAGCAGTACTTC
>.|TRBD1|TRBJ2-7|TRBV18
CASSRDRSSYEQYF
TGTGCCAGCTCAAGGGACAGGAGCTCCTACGAGCAGTACTTC
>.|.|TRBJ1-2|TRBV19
CASSISAGYTF
TGTGCCAGTAGTATCTCTGCGGGCTACACCTTC
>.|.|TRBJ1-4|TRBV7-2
CASSFGQNEKLFF
TGTGCCAGCAGCTTCGGACAGAATGAAAAACTGTTTTTT
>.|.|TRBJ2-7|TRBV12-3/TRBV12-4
CASSLETSNEQYF
TGTGCCAGCAGTTTAGAGACTTCCAACGAGCAGTACTTC
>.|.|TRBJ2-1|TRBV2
CASSETLAIVF
TGTGCCAGCAGTGAAACCCTAGCTATCGTCTTC
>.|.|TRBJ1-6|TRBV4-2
CASSQDPTDSPLHF
TGTGCCAGCAGCCAAGATCCAACGGATTCACCCCTCCACTTT
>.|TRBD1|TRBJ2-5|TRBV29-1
CSARDRLNQETQYF
TGCAGCGCTCGGGACAGACTTAACCAAGAGACCCAGTACTTC
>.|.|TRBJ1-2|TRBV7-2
CASSFPPGLNYGYTF
TGTGCCAGCAGCTTCCCTCCGGGACTTAACTATGGCTACACCTTC
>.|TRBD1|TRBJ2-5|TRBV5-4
CASSLGDRVETQYF
TGTGCCAGCAGCTTGGGGGACAGGGTAGAGACCCAGTACTTC
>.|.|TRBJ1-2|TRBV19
CASSTQIARGDGYTF
TGTGCCAGTAGTACGCAAATAGCCAGGGGAGACGGCTACACCTTC
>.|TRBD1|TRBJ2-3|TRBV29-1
CSVRTGSSTDTQYF
TGCAGCGTTCGGACAGGCTCTAGCACAGATACGCAGTATTTT
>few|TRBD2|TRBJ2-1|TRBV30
CASTGTSGSNEQFF
TGTGCCTCCACCGGGACTAGCGGGAGTAATGAGCAGTTCTTC
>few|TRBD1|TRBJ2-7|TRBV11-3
CASSLGQGVNEQYF
TGTGCCAGCAGCTTAGGACAGGGGGTCAACGAGCAGTACTTC
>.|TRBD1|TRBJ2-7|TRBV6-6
CASSYAIQGANEQYF
TGTGCCAGCAGTTACGCAATACAGGGGGCCAACGAGCAGTACTTC
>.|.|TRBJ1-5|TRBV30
CAWTVPGGSNQPQHF
TGTGCCTGGACCGTACCGGGGGGAAGCAATCAGCCCCAGCATTTT
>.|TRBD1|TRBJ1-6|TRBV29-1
CSVTTTGEYNSPLHF
TGCAGCGTTACCACGACAGGGGAATATAATTCACCCCTCCACTTT
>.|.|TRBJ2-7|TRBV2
CASRGAADTAYEQYF
TGTGCCAGCAGGGGGGCGGCGGACACGGCCTACGAGCAGTACTTC
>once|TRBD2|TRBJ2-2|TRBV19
CASTRERTGELFF
TGTGCCAGTACGCGGGAGAGGACCGGGGAGCTGTTTTTT
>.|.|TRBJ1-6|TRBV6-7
CASSYSQGRNSPLHF
TGTGCCAGCAGTTACTCACAGGGCCGAAATTCACCCCTCCACTTT
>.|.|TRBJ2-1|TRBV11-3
CASSFRGLHNEQFF
TGTGCCAGCAGCTTTAGGGGCCTACACAATGAGCAGTTCTTC
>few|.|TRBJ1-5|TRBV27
CASSPRQATDQPQHF
TGTGCCAGCAGTCCAAGACAGGCGACGGATCAGCCCCAGCATTTT
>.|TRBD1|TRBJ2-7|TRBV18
CASSSGTGGSYEQYF
TGTGCCAGCTCATCCGGGACAGGGGGCTCCTACGAGCAGTACTTC
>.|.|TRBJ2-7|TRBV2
CANGQPGEQYF
TGTGCCAACGGACAGCCCGGGGAGCAGTACTTC
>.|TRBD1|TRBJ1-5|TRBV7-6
CASSRYQIGTGDQPQHF
TGTGCCAGCAGTCGGTACCAAATAGGGACAGGGGATCAGCCCCAGCATTTT
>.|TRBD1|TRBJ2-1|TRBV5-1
CASSSGQGPQFF
TGCGCCAGCAGCTCCGGACAGGGCCCTCAGTTCTTC
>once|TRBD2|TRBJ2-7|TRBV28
CASISGSGATYEQYF
TGTGCCAGCATAAGCGGGAGCGGGGCTACCTACGAGCAGTACTTC
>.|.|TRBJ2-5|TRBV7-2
CASSPGTLKETQYF
TGTGCCAGCAGCCCCGGGACACTGAAAGAGACCCAGTACTTC
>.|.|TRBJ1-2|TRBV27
CASSDRFTYGYTF
TGTGCCAGCAGCGACAGGTTCACCTATGGCTACACCTTC
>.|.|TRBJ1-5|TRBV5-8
CASSTRRTVSNQPQHF
TGTGCCAGCAGCACCCGCCGGACAGTTAGCAATCAGCCCCAGCATTTT
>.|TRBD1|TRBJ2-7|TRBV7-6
CASSAAGTGTEQYF
TGTGCCAGCAGCGCCGCCGGGACAGGGACCGAGCAGTACTTC
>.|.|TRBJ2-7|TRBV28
CASSTAGLSYEQYF
TGTGCCAGTTCGACAGCGGGCCTCTCCTACGAGCAGTACTTC
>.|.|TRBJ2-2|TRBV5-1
CASSLDGRTNTGELFF
TGCGCCAGCAGCTTGGATGGGAGGACGAACACCGGGGAGCTGTTTTTT
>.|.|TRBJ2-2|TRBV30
CAWSAGPTITNTGELFF
TGTGCCTGGAGCGCGGGACCAACAATTACCAACACCGGGGAGCTGTTTTTT
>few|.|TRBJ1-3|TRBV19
CASGQISGNTIYF
TGTGCCAGCGGACAGATTTCTGGAAACACCATATATTTT
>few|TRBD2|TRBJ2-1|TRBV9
CASSVDLREGYNEQFF
TGTGCCAGCAGCGTAGATTTGCGGGAGGGTTATAATGAGCAGTTCTTC
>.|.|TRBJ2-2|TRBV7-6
CASSLAGGHTGELFF
TGTGCCAGCAGCTTAGCGGGAGGTCACACCGGGGAGCTGTTTTTT
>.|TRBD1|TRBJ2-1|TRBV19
CASSIGRGRGNEQFF
TGTGCCAGTAGTATAGGCAGGGGGCGCGGAAATGAGCAGTTCTTC
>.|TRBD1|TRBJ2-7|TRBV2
CASKFLTGVSDEQYF
TGTGCCAGCAAGTTTTTGACAGGGGTTTCCGACGAGCAGTACTTC
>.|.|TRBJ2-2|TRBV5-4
CASSLRGGLDTGELFF
TGTGCCAGCAGCTTGAGGGGGGGCTTAGACACCGGGGAGCTGTTTTTT
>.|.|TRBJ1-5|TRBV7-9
CASSPGSEGQPQHF
TGTGCCAGCAGCCCCGGAAGTGAGGGTCAGCCCCAGCATTTT
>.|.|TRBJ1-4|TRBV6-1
CASSEARGVSNEKLFF
TGTGCCAGCAGTGAAGCGCGGGGTGTGTCTAATGAAAAACTGTTTTTT
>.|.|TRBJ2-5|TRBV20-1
CSARWQETQYF
TGCAGTGCACGGTGGCAAGAGACCCAGTACTTC
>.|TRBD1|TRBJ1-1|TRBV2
CASSGGQGNTEAFF
TGTGCCAGCAGTGGGGGACAGGGGAACACTGAAGCTTTCTTT
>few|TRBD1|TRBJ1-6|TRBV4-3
CASSQERDRHSPLHF
TGCGCCAGCAGCCAAGAAAGGGACAGACATTCACCCCTCCACTTT
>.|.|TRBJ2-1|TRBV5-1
CASSLGGTTYNEQFF
TGCGCCAGCAGCTTAGGCGGGACCACCTACAATGAGCAGTTCTTC
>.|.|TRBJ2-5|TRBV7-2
CASSAARGETQYF
TGTGCCAGCAGCGCGGCGCGTGGAGAGACCCAGTACTTC
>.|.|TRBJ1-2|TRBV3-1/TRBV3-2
CASSQDLGSPNYGYTF
TGTGCCAGCAGCCAAGATCTTGGCAGTCCTAACTATGGCTACACCTTC
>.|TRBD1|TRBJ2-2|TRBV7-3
CASSSDRGWGELFF
TGTGCCAGCAGCTCCGACAGGGGATGGGGGGAGCTGTTTTTT
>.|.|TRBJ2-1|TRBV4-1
CASSQYLTGSYNEQFF
TGCGCCAGCAGCCAATACCTGACAGGCTCCTACAATGAGCAGTTCTTC
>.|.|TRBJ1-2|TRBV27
CASSLQGADYGYTF
TGTGCCAGCAGTTTACAGGGCGCGGACTATGGCTACACCTTC
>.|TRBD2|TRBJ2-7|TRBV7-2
CASSSSTSHSRF
TGTGCCAGCAGTTCCTCGACTAGCCATTCACGCTTC
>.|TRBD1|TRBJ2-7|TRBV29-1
CSVRGTGGYEQYF
TGCAGCGTTCGTGGCACAGGGGGGTACGAGCAGTACTTC